The 30 T cell receptor beta chains presented below share a single source sample, sequenced in a study of identical twins. TCRdb re-called the 5' RACE reads through MiXCR, storing one row per CDR3 protein. This sample has 540,000 or so distinct CDR3 sequences; under 25% occur once, and the top ten carry around 0.47%. Another study also made use of these data, one on yellow fever vaccine responses in identical twins.

The sequenced material came from CD4+ T cells sorted from blood. The receptors were sampled from a woman under 30 in good health.

This clonotype was seen a handful of times. V is TRBV2 and J is TRBJ2-7; D unclear. Germline CDR1 SNHLY, CDR2 FYNNEI. V was cut by 1 base and J by 0 bases, with 7 bases left in between. This CDR3 is 14 amino acids long. CDR3 coding DNA: TGTGCCAGCAGTGAAGGTAGTAGCTCCTACGAGCAGTACGTC. Translating gives CASSEGSSSYEQYV.

This clonotype appeared a few times. The chain is built from TRBV10-3 and TRBJ1-2; D call uncertain. Trimming pared 0 bases from V and 4 bases from J, leaving 12 bases between. CDR1 ENHRY and CDR2 SYGVKD come from the germline V gene. This CDR3 region has 15 residues. CDR3 sequence (DNA): TGTGCCATCAGTGAGTCCACCGGACGCATCTATGGCTACACCTTC. This encodes CAISESTGRIYGYTF.

The chain has TRBV5-4 and TRBJ2-3, with D tentatively TRBD2 (6 bases). This CDR3 has 14 amino acids. Trimming stripped 5 bases from V and 4 bases from J, with 14 bases between. Germline CDR1 and CDR2: SGHNT and YYREEE (reference sequence). The CDR3 sequence: CASSSIGGADTQYF. The CDR3 bases are TGTGCCAGCAGTTCGATAGGAGGGGCAGATACGCAGTATTTT.

The chain combines TRBV7-2 with TRBJ2-5; possible D gene TRBD2, 6 bases. The germline V and J ends were trimmed by 2 bases and 5 bases, with 9 bases remaining between them. The CDR3 has 13 amino acids. CDR1 is SGHTA and CDR2 is FQGNSA in the germline V gene. The CDR3 bases are TGTGCCAGCAGCTTAATGGGGGGTGAGACCCAGTACTTC. Its translation is CASSLMGGETQYF.

In this sample, this clonotype turned up a few times. This rearrangement joins TRBV20-1 to TRBJ1-2; no reliable D call. CDR3 length equals 14 residues. Trimming took 2 bases from V and 5 from J, leaving 15 bases between them. CDR1 is DFQATT, CDR2 SNEGSKA, per germline (reference sequence). The DNA of the CDR3 is TGCAGTGCTAGAAGAAACCCGGATGGATATGGCTACACCTTC. This encodes CSARRNPDGYGYTF.

The chain couples TRBV20-1 to TRBJ2-3, with TRBD2 matching 7 bases. From germline, CDR1 is DFQATT and CDR2 SNEGSKA (reference sequence). The CDR3 length is 14 residues. V gave up 0 bases and J gave up 3 bases; unmatched junction bases: 3. The CDR3 DNA follows: TGCAGTGCTAGAGATGGGAGGGTTACAGATACGCAGTATTTT. This codes for CSARDGRVTDTQYF.

V gene TRBV5-5 combines with J gene TRBJ2-2; unclear D gene. The CDR3 is made up of 16 amino acids. Germline V gene sequence: CDR1 SGHKS, CDR2 YYEKEE (reference sequence). Trimming removed 7 bases at V and 1 base at J, with 17 bases between. This CDR3 reads CASLYSAALNTGELFF. The CDR3 DNA is TGTGCCAGCCTCTACTCGGCTGCCCTGAACACCGGGGAGCTGTTTTTT. Supplemented by reference TRBV5-5 and TRBJ2-2, the full variable domain reads DAGVTQSPTHLIKTRGQQVTLRCSPISGHKSVSWYQQVLGQGPQFIFQYYEKEERGRGNFPDRFSARQFPNYSSELNVNALLLGDSALYLCASLYSAALNTGELFFGEGSRLTVL.

The chain is built from TRBV3-1 and TRBJ2-5; 8 bases line up with TRBD2. The CDR3 is 15 residues long. Germline loops: CDR1 LGHDT, CDR2 YNNKEL (reference sequence). Trimming at V came to 1 base and at J to 5 bases, leaving 6 bases not matched to a gene. The CDR3 loop is CASSQGPSGSETQYF. For the CDR3, the DNA is TGTGCCAGCAGCCAAGGACCGAGCGGGAGTGAGACCCAGTACTTC.

This clonotype was observed at least ten times. At one boundary the junction diverges from the germline segment, which might be a read error. The chain combines TRBV24-1 with TRBJ2-1; 8 nucleotides agree with TRBD1. Germline CDR1 and CDR2: KGHDR and SFDVKD. This CDR3 has 14 amino acids. In DNA, the CDR3 is TGTGCCACCAGTGACCCTATTTCCGGGACAGGAAAGGTCTTC. Translating it yields CATSDPISGTGKVF.

The J gene is TRBJ2-7, the V gene TRBV7-9; 10 bases are a match to TRBD1. The CDR3 runs to 15 residues. The germline V gene has CDR1 SEHNR and CDR2 FQNEAQ (reference sequence). The V and J ends lost 2 bases and 2 bases, in that order; junction bases with no gene match: 3. The CDR3 is CASSLRGQGTYEQYF. The CDR3 DNA reads as TGTGCCAGCAGCTTAAGGGGACAGGGGACCTACGAGCAGTACTTC.

The V call is TRBV6-1, the J call TRBJ2-2; possible D gene TRBD1, 6 bases. CDR1 is MNHNS, CDR2 SASEGT, per germline. This CDR3 region has 14 residues. V lost 5 bases, J lost 6 bases, and 13 bases lay in between. The CDR3 loop is CASSPSGAPGELFF. As DNA, the CDR3 is TGTGCCAGCAGTCCCTCAGGGGCTCCCGGGGAGCTGTTTTTT.

This clonotype has more than one count but fewer than ten. This chain uses TRBV6-1 with TRBJ2-7, with no clear D. There are 12 residues in the CDR3. Germline V gives CDR1 MNHNS, CDR2 SASEGT. V shed 4 bases and J shed 4 bases, with 8 bases lying between them. CDR3 DNA sequence: TGTGCCAGCAGTGCCCTAGGATACGAGCAGTACTTC. Translated: CASSALGYEQYF.

This rearrangement joins TRBV20-1 to TRBJ2-3; TRBD2 might be the D (5 bases). The CDR3 contains 15 residues. Germline V gene data show CDR1 as DFQATT and CDR2 as SNEGSKA (reference sequence). V was pared by 2 bases and J by 0 bases, with 12 bases between. CDR3: CSARRSGSSTDTQYF. CDR3 nucleotides: TGCAGTGCTAGACGAAGCGGTTCTAGCACAGATACGCAGTATTTT.

This clonotype was found a few times. V and J are TRBV12-3 or TRBV12-4 and TRBJ2-1; TRBD2 matches at 7 bases. The CDR3 contains 13 residues. The ends lost 6 bases at V and 9 bases at J; junction bases unmatched: 8. CDR3 coding DNA: TGTGCCAGCAGACACGACACGGGAGGTGAGCAGTTCTTC. Amino acids: CASRHDTGGEQFF.

This clonotype was found a few times. The chain couples TRBV7-8 to TRBJ2-3, with TRBD2 matching 9 bases. Germline CDR1 is SGHVS and CDR2 is FQNEAQ. With 2 bases clipped from V and 3 bases from J, the junction kept 9 bases outside the gene matches. This CDR3 spans 17 amino acids. CDR3 DNA sequence: TGTGCCAGCAGCTTATTGGGGCTAGCGGGGAGGACAGATACGCAGTATTTT. It yields the protein CASSLLGLAGRTDTQYF.

This clonotype has more than one count but fewer than ten. The chain recombines TRBV7-3 with TRBJ2-3; D may correspond to TRBD1 or TRBD2 (7 bases each). V was shortened by 5 bases and J by 5 bases, with 20 bases between the two germline ends. The CDR3 totals 16 residues. Looked up from germline, CDR1 is SGHTA and CDR2 is FQGTGA. The CDR3 is CASSPGGTGARDTQYF. In DNA form, the CDR3 reads TGTGCCAGCAGCCCGGGGGGTACAGGGGCAAGAGATACGCAGTATTTT.

There are a few counts of this clonotype. In nucleotides, the CDR3 is TGTGCCATCAGTGAGTCACGGAGGAGCTCCTACAATGAGCAGTTCTTC. It is translated as CAISESRRSSYNEQFF. V gene TRBV10-3 combines with J gene TRBJ2-1, with a weak D call TRBD2 (5 bases). Germline CDR1 and CDR2: ENHRY and SYGVKD. V lost 0 bases and J 0 bases, leaving 9 bases between the germline ends. The CDR3 covers 16 residues.

This clonotype has a handful of counts. This chain links TRBV20-1 with TRBJ2-7; possible D gene TRBD2, 5 bases. This CDR3 has 15 residues. The germline V gene encodes CDR1 DFQATT and CDR2 SNEGSKA (reference sequence). Trimming pared 4 bases from V and 6 bases from J, leaving 22 bases between. The CDR3 DNA is TGCAGTGCTAATCCTGTAGCGAGGAACCGGGGCGAGCAGTACTTC. Amino acids: CSANPVARNRGEQYF.

This chain links TRBV28 with TRBJ2-5; 12 bases fit TRBD2. CDR3 length: 17 amino acids. Germline CDR1 reads MDHEN; CDR2 reads SYDVKM. V dropped 7 bases and J dropped 4; count of bases not matched to a gene: 13. Written as DNA, the CDR3 is TGTGCCAGCACCCCACCCAGGACTAGCGGGATGGGAGAGACCCAGTACTTC. Its translation: CASTPPRTSGMGETQYF.

This clonotype was recorded a few times. The V gene is TRBV5-6, the J gene TRBJ2-1, with D possibly matching TRBD2 (5 bases). The CDR3 has 16 residues. Trimming took off 3 bases at V and 7 bases at J, with 20 bases between the two ends. Germline-derived CDR1 and CDR2 are SGHDT and YYEEEE. The CDR3 nucleotides read TGTGCCAGCAGCTCCCGCGGTAGCGCTGCAGCGAATGAGCAGTTCTTC. Translation gives CASSSRGSAAANEQFF.

The chain uses TRBV10-3 and TRBJ2-6; D is undetermined. The CDR3 contains 16 residues. Germline CDR1 reads ENHRY; CDR2 reads SYGVKD. V gave up 5 bases and J gave up 4 bases, with 15 bases separating them. CDR3 nucleotides: TGTGCCATCAGTCTCTCGACATCTTCCGGGGCCAACGTCCTGACTTTC. This translates into CAISLSTSSGANVLTF.

The chain combines TRBV10-3 with TRBJ1-1, with unresolved D. V gave up 9 bases and J gave up 1 base, with 6 bases separating them. The CDR3 contains 11 residues. The germline CDR1 and CDR2 sequences are ENHRY and SYGVKD. The CDR3 here is CAIKRNTEAFF. The CDR3, as DNA: TGTGCCATAAAAAGGAACACTGAAGCTTTCTTT.

The J gene is TRBJ1-5, the V gene TRBV19; D possibly corresponds to TRBD1 (5 bases). V was trimmed by 6 bases and J by 5 bases, leaving 11 bases between them. The germline V gene encodes CDR1 LNHDA and CDR2 SQIVND (reference sequence). CDR3 length: 13 residues. The CDR3 protein is CASSGGAHQPQHF. CDR3 in DNA: TGTGCCAGTAGCGGCGGGGCACATCAGCCCCAGCATTTT.

This clonotype was detected a few times. The V and J genes are TRBV27 and TRBJ1-6, with 7 bases lining up with TRBD1. The CDR3 spans 16 residues. J lost 4 bases, V lost 4 bases, and 7 bases had no gene match. Per the germline V gene, CDR1 is MNHEY and CDR2 is SMNVEV (reference sequence). The CDR3: CASSSDRPVYNSPLHF. The CDR3 nucleotides read TGTGCCAGCAGTTCGGACAGGCCGGTTTATAATTCACCCCTCCACTTT.

The rearrangement uses TRBV7-9 and TRBJ2-1; 9 bases map to TRBD1. After removal of 1 base from V and 9 bases from J, the junction contained 10 bases not matched to a gene. CDR3 length: 16 residues. Germline V gene data show CDR1 as SEHNR and CDR2 as FQNEAQ (reference sequence). CDR3 loop: CASSLGRGTGKIEQFF. The CDR3, as DNA: TGTGCCAGCAGCTTAGGCCGTGGGACAGGGAAAATTGAGCAGTTCTTC.

The sample holds a few counts of this clonotype. The chain couples TRBV29-1 to TRBJ2-7; D ambiguous. The CDR3 is made up of 12 amino acids. Germline CDR1 SQVTM, CDR2 ANQGSEA. The ends were cut back, 7 bases at V and 2 bases at J, with 12 bases in the middle. The CDR3 DNA reads as TGCAGCGCCTCCGACTCGGCCTACGAGCAGTACTTC. Translated, it gives CSASDSAYEQYF.

This clonotype was seen more than once but under ten times. The chain couples TRBV7-2 to TRBJ2-1, with a weak D call TRBD2 (5 bases). Deletions cut 0 bases from V and 4 bases from J, with 13 bases between. The CDR3 length is 16 residues. Germline V gene sequence: CDR1 SGHTA, CDR2 FQGNSA. The CDR3 nucleotides are TGTGCCAGCAGCTTAGCCCCGGACTGGACTTACAATGAGCAGTTCTTC. Translating gives CASSLAPDWTYNEQFF.

This clonotype has a handful of counts. V gene TRBV7-8 combines with J gene TRBJ2-5; 8 bases fit TRBD2. Germline CDR1 and CDR2: SGHVS and FQNEAQ. This CDR3 spans 13 amino acids. Trimming at V came to 5 bases and at J to 5 bases, leaving 4 bases not matched to a gene. The CDR3 DNA follows: TGTGCCAGCAGCCTCCGGGAGGGTGAGACCCAGTACTTC. Its translation is CASSLREGETQYF. Full variable domain (outside the CDR3, taken from reference TRBV7-8 and TRBJ2-5): GAGVSQSPRYKVAKRGQDVALRCDPISGHVSLFWYQQALGQGPEFLTYFQNEAQLDKSGLPSDRFFAERPEGSVSTLKIQRTQQEDSAVYLCASSLREGETQYFGPGTRLLVL.

On this clonotype itself: A read error is possible here, since a much larger clone lies one base away. V gene TRBV5-1 combines with J gene TRBJ2-3; D unclear. V lost 4 bases and J lost 0, with 9 bases in between. This CDR3 is 14 amino acids long. Germline CDR1 and CDR2: SGHRS and YFSETQ. The CDR3 loop reads CASSAASSTDTQYF. The CDR3 DNA reads as TGCGCCAGCAGCGCCGCGTCTAGCACAGATACGCAGTATTTT.

The chain recombines TRBV20-1 with TRBJ1-1; D is unresolved. Germline V gene data show CDR1 as DFQATT and CDR2 as SNEGSKA (reference sequence). The CDR3 sequence is 12 residues long. V was pared by 0 bases and J by 3 bases, with 5 bases between. As DNA, the CDR3 is TGCAGTGCTAGAGATTGGGACACTGAAGCTTTCTTT. Protein product: CSARDWDTEAFF.